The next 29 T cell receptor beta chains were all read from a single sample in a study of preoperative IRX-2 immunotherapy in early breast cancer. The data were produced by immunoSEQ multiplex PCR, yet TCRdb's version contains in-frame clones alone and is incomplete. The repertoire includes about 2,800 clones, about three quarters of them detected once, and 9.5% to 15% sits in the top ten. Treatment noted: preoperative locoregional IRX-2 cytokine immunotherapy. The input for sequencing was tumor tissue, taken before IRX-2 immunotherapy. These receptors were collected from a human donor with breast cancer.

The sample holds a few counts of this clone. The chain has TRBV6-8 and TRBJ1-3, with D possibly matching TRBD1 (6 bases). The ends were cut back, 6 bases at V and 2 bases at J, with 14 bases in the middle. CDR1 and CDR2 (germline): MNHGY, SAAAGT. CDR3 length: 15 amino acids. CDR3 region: CASSYTTGPGNTIYF. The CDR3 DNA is TGTGCCAGCAGCTACACGACAGGTCCTGGAAACACCATATATTTT.

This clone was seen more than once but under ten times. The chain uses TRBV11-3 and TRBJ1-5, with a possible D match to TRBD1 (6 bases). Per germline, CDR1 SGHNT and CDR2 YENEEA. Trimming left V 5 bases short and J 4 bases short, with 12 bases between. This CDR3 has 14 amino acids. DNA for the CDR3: TGTGCCAGCAGCCCCGGACAGAGTAATCAGCCCCAGCATTTT. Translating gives CASSPGQSNQPQHF.

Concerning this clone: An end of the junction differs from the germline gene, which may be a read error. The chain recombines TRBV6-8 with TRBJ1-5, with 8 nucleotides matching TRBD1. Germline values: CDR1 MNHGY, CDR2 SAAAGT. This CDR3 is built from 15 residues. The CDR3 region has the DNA TGTGCCAGCAGTGACTGGACAGGGAGCAGTCAGCCCCAGCATTTT. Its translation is CASSDWTGSSQPQHF.

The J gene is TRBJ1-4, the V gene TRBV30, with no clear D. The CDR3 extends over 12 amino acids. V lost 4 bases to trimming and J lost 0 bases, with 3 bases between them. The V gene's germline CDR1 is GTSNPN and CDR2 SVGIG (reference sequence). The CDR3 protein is CAWMATNEKLFF. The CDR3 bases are TGTGCCTGGATGGCAACTAATGAAAAACTGTTTTTT.

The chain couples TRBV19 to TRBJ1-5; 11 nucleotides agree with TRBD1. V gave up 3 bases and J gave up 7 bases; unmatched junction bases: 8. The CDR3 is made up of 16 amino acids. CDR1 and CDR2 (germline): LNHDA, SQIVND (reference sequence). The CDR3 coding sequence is TGTGCCAGTAGTATCCGGGGGACAGGGGGGACCCAGCCCCAGCATTTT. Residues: CASSIRGTGGTQPQHF.

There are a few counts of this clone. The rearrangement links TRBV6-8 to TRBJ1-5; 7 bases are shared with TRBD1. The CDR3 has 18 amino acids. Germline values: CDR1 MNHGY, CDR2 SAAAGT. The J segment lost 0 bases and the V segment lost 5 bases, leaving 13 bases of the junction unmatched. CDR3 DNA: TGTGCCAGCAGTCCTACCCCGGACAGGCGAAGTAGCAATCAGCCCCAGCATTTT. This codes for CASSPTPDRRSSNQPQHF.

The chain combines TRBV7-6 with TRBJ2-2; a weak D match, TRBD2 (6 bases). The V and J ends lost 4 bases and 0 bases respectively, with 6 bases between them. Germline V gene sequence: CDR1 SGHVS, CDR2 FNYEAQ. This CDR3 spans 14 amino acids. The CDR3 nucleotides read TGTGCCAGCAGCTGGGGGGCGAACACCGGGGAGCTGTTTTTT. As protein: CASSWGANTGELFF.

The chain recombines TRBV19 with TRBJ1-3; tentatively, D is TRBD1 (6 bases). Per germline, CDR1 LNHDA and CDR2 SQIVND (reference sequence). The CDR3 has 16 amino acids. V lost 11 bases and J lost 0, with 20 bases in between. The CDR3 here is CASGRRDTISGNTIYF. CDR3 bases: TGTGCCTCAGGAAGACGGGACACGATCTCTGGAAACACCATATATTTT.

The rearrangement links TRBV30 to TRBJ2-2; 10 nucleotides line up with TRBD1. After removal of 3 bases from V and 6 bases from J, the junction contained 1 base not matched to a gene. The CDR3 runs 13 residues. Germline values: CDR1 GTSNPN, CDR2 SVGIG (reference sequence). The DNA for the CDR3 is TGTGCCTGGAGGGGACAGGGGTCCGGGGAGCTGTTTTTT. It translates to CAWRGQGSGELFF.

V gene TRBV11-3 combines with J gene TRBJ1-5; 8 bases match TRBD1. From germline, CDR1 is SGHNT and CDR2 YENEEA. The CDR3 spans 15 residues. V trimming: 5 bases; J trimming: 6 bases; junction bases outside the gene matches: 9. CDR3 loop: CASSPADREGQPQHF. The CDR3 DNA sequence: TGTGCCAGCAGCCCAGCGGACAGGGAGGGTCAGCCCCAGCATTTT.

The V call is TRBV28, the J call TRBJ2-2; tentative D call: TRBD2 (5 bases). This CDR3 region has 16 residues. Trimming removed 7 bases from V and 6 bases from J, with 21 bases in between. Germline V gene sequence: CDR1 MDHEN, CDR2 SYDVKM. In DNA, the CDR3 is TGTGCCAGCACCACCCCCACGGGAACCAGTCCCGGGGAGCTGTTTTTT. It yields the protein CASTTPTGTSPGELFF.

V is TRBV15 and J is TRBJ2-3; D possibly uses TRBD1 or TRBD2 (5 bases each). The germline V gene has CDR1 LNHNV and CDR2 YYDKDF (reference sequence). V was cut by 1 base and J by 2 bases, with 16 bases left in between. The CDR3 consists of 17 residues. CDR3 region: CATSRARGSGPTDTQYF. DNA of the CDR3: TGTGCCACCAGCAGAGCTCGGGGATCGGGACCCACAGATACGCAGTATTTT. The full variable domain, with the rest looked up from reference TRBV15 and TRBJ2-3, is DAMVIQNPRYQVTQFGKPVTLSCSQTLNHNVMYWYQQKSSQAPKLLFHYYDKDFNNEADTPDNFQSRRPNTSFCFLDIRSPGLGDTAMYLCATSRARGSGPTDTQYFGPGTRLTVL.

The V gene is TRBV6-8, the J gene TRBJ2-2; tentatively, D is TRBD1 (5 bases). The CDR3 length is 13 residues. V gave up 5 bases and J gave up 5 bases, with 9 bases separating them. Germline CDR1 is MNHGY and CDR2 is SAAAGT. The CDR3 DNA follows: TGTGCCAGCAGTCGACAGAAAACCGGGGAGCTGTTTTTT. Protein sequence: CASSRQKTGELFF.

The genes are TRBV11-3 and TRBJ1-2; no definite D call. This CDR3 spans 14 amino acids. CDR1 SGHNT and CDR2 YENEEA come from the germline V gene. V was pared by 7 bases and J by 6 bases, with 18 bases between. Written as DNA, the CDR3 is TGTGCCAGCACCCTATGGGAAGTCGAGAATGGCTACACCTTC. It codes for CASTLWEVENGYTF.

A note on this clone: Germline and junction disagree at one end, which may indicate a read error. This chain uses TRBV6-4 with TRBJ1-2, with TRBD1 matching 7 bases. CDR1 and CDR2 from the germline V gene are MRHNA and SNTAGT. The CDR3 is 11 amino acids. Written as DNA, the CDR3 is TGTGCCAGCAGTTACTTGGACAGGCCGGTCTTC. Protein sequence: CASSYLDRPVF.

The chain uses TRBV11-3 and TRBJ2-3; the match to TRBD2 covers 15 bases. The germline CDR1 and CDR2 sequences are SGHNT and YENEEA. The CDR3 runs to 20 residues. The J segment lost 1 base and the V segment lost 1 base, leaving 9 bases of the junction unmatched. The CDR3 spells CASSLVAGTSGGWGTDTQYF. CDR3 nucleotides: TGTGCCAGCAGCTTAGTTGCCGGGACTAGCGGGGGGTGGGGCACAGATACGCAGTATTTT. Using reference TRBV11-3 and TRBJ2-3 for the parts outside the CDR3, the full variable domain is EAGVVQSPRYKIIEKKQPVAFWCNPISGHNTLYWYLQNLGQGPELLIRYENEEAVDDSQLPKDRFSAERLKGVDSTLKIQPAELGDSAVYLCASSLVAGTSGGWGTDTQYFGPGTRLTVL.

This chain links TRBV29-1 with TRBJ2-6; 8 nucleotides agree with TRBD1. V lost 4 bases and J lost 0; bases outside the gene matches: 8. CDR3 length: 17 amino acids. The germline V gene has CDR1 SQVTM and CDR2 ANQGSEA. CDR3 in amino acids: CSVGDRGTASGANVLTF. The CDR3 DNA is TGCAGCGTTGGTGACAGGGGTACCGCCTCTGGGGCCAACGTCCTGACTTTC.

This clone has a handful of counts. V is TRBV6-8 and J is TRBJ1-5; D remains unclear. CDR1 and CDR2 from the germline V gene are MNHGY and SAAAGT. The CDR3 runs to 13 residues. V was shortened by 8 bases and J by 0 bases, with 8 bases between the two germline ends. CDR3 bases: TGTGCCAGCGGTACTTATAGCAATCAGCCCCAGCATTTT. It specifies CASGTYSNQPQHF.

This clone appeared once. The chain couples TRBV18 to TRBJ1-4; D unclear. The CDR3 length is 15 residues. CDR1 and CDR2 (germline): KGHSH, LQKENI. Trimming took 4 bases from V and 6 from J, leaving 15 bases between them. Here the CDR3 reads CASSLVTGFYEKLFF. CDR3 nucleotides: TGTGCCAGCTCACTGGTGACGGGTTTTTATGAAAAACTGTTTTTT. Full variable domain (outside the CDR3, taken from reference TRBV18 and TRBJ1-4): NAGVMQNPRHLVRRRGQEARLRCSPMKGHSHVYWYRQLPEEGLKFMVYLQKENIIDESGMPKERFSAEFPKEGPSILRIQQVVRGDSAAYFCASSLVTGFYEKLFFGSGTQLSVL.

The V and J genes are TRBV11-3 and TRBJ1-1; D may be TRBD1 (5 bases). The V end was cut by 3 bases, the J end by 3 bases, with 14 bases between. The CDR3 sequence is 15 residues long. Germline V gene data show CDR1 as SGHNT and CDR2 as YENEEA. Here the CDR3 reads CASSLSRGHYTEAFF. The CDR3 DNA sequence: TGTGCCAGCAGCTTGTCAAGAGGACACTACACTGAAGCTTTCTTT.

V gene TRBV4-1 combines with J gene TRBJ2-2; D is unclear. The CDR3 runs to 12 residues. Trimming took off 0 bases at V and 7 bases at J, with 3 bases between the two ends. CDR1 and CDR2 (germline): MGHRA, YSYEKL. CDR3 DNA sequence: TGCGCCAGCAGCCAAGATATCGGGGAGCTGTTTTTT. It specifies CASSQDIGELFF.

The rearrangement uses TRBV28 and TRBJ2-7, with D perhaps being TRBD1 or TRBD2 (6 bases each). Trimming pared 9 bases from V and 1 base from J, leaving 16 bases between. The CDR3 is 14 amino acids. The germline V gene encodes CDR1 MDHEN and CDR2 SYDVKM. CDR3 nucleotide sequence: TGTGCCAGTAGGGAGGCAGGGACATCCTACGAGCAGTACTTC. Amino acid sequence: CASREAGTSYEQYF. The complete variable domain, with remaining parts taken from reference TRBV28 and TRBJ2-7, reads DVKVTQSSRYLVKRTGEKVFLECVQDMDHENMFWYRQDPGLGLRLIYFSYDVKMKEKGDIPEGYSVSREKKERFSLILESASTNQTSMYLCASREAGTSYEQYFGPGTRLTVT.

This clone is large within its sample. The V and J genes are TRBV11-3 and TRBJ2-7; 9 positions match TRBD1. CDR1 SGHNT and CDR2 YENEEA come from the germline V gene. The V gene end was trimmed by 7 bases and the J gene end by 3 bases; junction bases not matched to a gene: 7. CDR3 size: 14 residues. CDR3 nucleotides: TGTGCCAGCACCTGGACAGGGGCAAGCTACGAGCAGTACTTC. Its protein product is CASTWTGASYEQYF.

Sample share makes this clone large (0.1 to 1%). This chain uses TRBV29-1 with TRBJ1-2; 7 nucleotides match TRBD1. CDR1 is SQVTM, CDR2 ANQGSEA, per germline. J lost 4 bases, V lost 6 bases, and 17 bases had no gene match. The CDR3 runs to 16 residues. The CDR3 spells CSVYGTAGTSTYGYTF. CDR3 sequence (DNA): TGCAGCGTCTATGGGACAGCCGGAACCAGTACCTATGGCTACACCTTC.

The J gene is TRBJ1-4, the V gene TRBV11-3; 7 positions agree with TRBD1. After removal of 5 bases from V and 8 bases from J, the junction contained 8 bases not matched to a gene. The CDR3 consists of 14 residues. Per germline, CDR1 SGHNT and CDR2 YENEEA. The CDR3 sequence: CASSPGGIGEKLFF. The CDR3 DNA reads TGTGCCAGCAGCCCAGGGGGGATAGGCGAAAAACTGTTTTTT.

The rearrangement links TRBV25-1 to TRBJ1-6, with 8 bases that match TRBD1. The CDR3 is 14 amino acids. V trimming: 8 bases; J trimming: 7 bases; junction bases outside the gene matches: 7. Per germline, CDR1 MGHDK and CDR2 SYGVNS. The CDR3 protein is CASCHRGMNSPLHF. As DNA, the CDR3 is TGTGCCAGCTGCCACAGGGGGATGAATTCACCCCTCCACTTT. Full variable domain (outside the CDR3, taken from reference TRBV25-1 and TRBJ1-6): EADIYQTPRYLVIGTGKKITLECSQTMGHDKMYWYQQDPGMELHLIHYSYGVNSTEKGDLSSESTVSRIRTEHFPLTLESARPSHTSQYLCASCHRGMNSPLHFGNGTRLTVT.

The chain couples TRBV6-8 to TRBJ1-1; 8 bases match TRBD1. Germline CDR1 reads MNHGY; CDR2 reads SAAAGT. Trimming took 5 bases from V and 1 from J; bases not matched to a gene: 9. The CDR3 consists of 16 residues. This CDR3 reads CASSTSGGLGNTEAFF. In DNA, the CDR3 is TGTGCCAGCAGTACCTCAGGGGGCTTAGGGAACACTGAAGCTTTCTTT.

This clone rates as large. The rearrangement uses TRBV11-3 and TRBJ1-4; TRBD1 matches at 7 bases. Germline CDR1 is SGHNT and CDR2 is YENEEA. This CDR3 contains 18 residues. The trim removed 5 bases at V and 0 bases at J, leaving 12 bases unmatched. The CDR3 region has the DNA TGTGCCAGCAGCCCCCGGACAGGTGGACTAGCAACTAATGAAAAACTGTTTTTT. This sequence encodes CASSPRTGGLATNEKLFF. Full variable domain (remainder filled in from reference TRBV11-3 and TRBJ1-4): EAGVVQSPRYKIIEKKQPVAFWCNPISGHNTLYWYLQNLGQGPELLIRYENEEAVDDSQLPKDRFSAERLKGVDSTLKIQPAELGDSAVYLCASSPRTGGLATNEKLFFGSGTQLSVL.

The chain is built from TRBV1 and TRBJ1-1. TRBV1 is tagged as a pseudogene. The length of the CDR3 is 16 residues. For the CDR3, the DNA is TGCGCCAGCAGCCAAGAATCTACGGGCTTGAACACTGAAGCTTTCTTT. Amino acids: CASSQESTGLNTEAFF.